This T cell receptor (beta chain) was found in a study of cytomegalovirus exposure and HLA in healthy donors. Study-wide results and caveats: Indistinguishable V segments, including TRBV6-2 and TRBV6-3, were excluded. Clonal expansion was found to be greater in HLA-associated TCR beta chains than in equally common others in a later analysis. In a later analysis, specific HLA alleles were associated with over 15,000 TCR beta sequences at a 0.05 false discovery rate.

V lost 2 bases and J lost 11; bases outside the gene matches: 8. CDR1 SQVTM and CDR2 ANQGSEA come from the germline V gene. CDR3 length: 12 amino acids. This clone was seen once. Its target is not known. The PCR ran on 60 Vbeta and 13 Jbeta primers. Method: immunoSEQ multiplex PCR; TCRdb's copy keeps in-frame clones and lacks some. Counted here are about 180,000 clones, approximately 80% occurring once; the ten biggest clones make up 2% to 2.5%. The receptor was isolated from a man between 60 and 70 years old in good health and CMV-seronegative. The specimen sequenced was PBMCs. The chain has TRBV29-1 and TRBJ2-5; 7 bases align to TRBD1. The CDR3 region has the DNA TGCAGCGTTGAATGGCGACAGGGTGTACAGTACTTC. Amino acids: CSVEWRQGVQYF.